The T cell receptor beta chain described here comes from a study of T cells in Graves' hyperthyroidism and ophthalmopathy. General observations from the study: The model predicted ophthalmopathy a median around 6.5 months before onset. Most thyroid-expanded clonotypes above 0.001 were also found in blood.

Amplification of TCR beta CDR3 regions used RNA as the template. An initial round of RT-PCR targeting the TCR CDR3 relied on the HTBI primer set. In TCRdb, the multiplex PCR reads were re-called with MiXCR into one record per CDR3 protein. The profile shows hundreds of thousands of distinct CDR3 sequences, under 15% of them singletons. This clonotype was observed a few times. Antigen specificity is unknown. Uncontrolled infections, other autoimmune diseases, pregnancy or lactation led to exclusion of patients. Fresh peripheral blood, less than 11 ml of it, supplied the PBMCs. The germline CDR1 and CDR2 sequences are LGHNA and YNFKEQ. Unmatched junction bases numbered 3, after V lost 1 base and J lost 2 bases. The CDR3 is made up of 15 amino acids.

V and J are TRBV4-2 and TRBJ2-7; 9 nucleotides align to TRBD2. This TCR came from a man between 18 and 29 years old with Graves' ophthalmopathy. The material sequenced was blood. The CDR3 DNA follows: TGTGCCAGCAGCCAAGTAGTAGCGGGAGCCTACGAGCAGTACTTC. This sequence encodes CASSQVVAGAYEQYF.